This is a list of T cell receptor beta chains from one sample in a study of T cells in Graves' hyperthyroidism and ophthalmopathy. TCRdb reanalysed the multiplex PCR reads using MiXCR and keeps one entry per CDR3 protein. The data hold 300,000 or so distinct CDR3 sequences, with around 20% observed a single time. What was sequenced was blood. These receptors all come from a woman aged 45-60 years with Graves' hyperthyroidism. CDR3s include the opening cysteine and the closing phenylalanine or tryptophan. The D gene is left open where the match is weak. The size field is filled for only some rows; it gives once, few, many or a size class.

size,D,J,V,DNA,CDR3
many,NA,TRBJ2-4,TRBV28,TGTGCCAGCAGTAGCCTCCCACAGAGGGTCCTTCAGTACTTC,CASSSLPQRVLQYF
many,NA,TRBJ1-6,TRBV6-1,TGTGCCACCCGGCGCCCCGAACCGGGACGGGGAAATTCACCCCTCCACTTT,CATRRPEPGRGNSPLHF
many,NA,TRBJ1-4,TRBV28,TGTGCCAGCAGTTCTGCAGCGAGGCGGGAAAAACTGTTTTTT,CASSSAARREKLFF
many,NA,TRBJ2-6,TRBV6-1,TGTGCCAGCAGTGCCCGGGGTAGCCACTCTGGGGCCAACGTCCTGACTTTC,CASSARGSHSGANVLTF
few,NA,TRBJ2-1,TRBV2,TGTGCCTGCAGTGAAGGGATGTTTCGACGGAATGAGCAGTTCTTC,CACSEGMFRRNEQFF
NA,TRBD2,TRBJ2-1,TRBV20-1,TGCAGTGCTAGTACCGGGGGGACTTACAATGAGCAGTTCTTC,CSASTGGTYNEQFF
many,NA,TRBJ1-1,TRBV6-1,TGTGCCAGCACCAGAGGGGTAGGGACTGAAGCTTTCTTT,CASTRGVGTEAFF
NA,NA,TRBJ1-3,TRBV18,TGTGCCAGCTCACCAGGACAGCCAAACTCTGGAAACGCCATATATTTT,CASSPGQPNSGNAIYF
many,NA,TRBJ2-7,TRBV12-3/TRBV12-4,TGTGCCAGCAGTCACAGGGTCTACGAGCAGTACTTC,CASSHRVYEQYF
many,NA,TRBJ2-7,TRBV7-2,TGTGCCAGCAGCCCTCATCGGGAGCAGTACTTC,CASSPHREQYF
NA,TRBD1,TRBJ1-1,TRBV28,TGTGCCAGCAGTCGGACAGGTACATGGAACACTGAAGCTTTCTTT,CASSRTGTWNTEAFF
many,TRBD1,TRBJ1-1,TRBV20-1,TGCAGTGCTAGAGATCAGGGGACAGAGAACACTGAAGCTTTCTTT,CSARDQGTENTEAFF
many,NA,TRBJ2-7,TRBV12-3/TRBV12-4,TGTGCCAGCAGTTTTGGAGGGAGGCCTCCAGGGGAGCAGTACTTC,CASSFGGRPPGEQYF
NA,NA,TRBJ2-5,TRBV7-2,TGTGCCTGCAGCTTTGAACCTCAAGAGACCCAGTACTTC,CACSFEPQETQYF
NA,NA,TRBJ2-3,TRBV27,TGTGCCAGCAGTTTACCGACCACAGATACGCAGTATTTT,CASSLPTTDTQYF
few,TRBD1,TRBJ1-5,TRBV19,TGTGCCAGTAGTACCCGGGACAGGGGGTCTCGCAATCAGCCCCAGCATTTT,CASSTRDRGSRNQPQHF